Listed here are 24 T cell receptor beta chains from one sample, sequenced in a study of cytotoxic CD8 clonotypes in ibrutinib-treated CLL. Sequenced by immunoSEQ multiplex PCR; TCRdb stores in-frame clones only, minus some. The table lists about 11,000 clones, 79% of them singletons, with more than 15% in the top ten. The sequences come from PBMCs, collected at disease progression, from a patient treated with ibrutinib. The receptors were gathered from a human donor with chronic lymphocytic leukemia.

The CDR3 here is CSATTSKQFF. The CDR3 coding sequence is TGCAGTGCTACTACCAGCAAGCAGTTCTTC. The V gene is TRBV20-1, the J gene TRBJ2-1; D is undetermined. The CDR3 is made up of 10 amino acids. Deletions cut 4 bases from V and 11 bases from J, with 9 bases between. CDR1 is DFQATT and CDR2 is SNEGSKA in the germline V gene (reference sequence).

This sequence joins TRBV2 and TRBJ2-3; D is unresolved. The ends were cut back, 6 bases at V and 4 bases at J, with 11 bases in the middle. CDR3 length: 13 amino acids. Germline V gene sequence: CDR1 SNHLY, CDR2 FYNNEI. The CDR3 DNA follows: TGTGCCAGCAGGGACCGCCATTCAGATACGCAGTATTTT. Its protein is CASRDRHSDTQYF.

The chain links TRBV9 to TRBJ2-3; D not resolved. The CDR3 covers 13 residues. Germline values: CDR1 SGDLS, CDR2 YYNGEE. Trimming pared 1 base from V and 3 bases from J, leaving 6 bases between. CDR3 region: CASSVMRTDTQYF. The CDR3 DNA reads as TGTGCCAGCAGCGTAATGAGGACAGATACGCAGTATTTT.

V and J are TRBV5-1 and TRBJ1-3; D is uncertain. The germline V gene encodes CDR1 SGHRS and CDR2 YFSETQ. V was shortened by 4 bases and J by 4 bases, with 9 bases between the two germline ends. The CDR3 consists of 13 residues. This CDR3 reads CASSHSQGNTIYF. The DNA of the CDR3 is TGCGCCAGCAGCCACTCACAGGGAAACACCATATATTTT. The full variable domain, its missing parts supplied by reference TRBV5-1 and TRBJ1-3, is KAGVTQTPRYLIKTRGQQVTLSCSPISGHRSVSWYQQTPGQGLQFLFEYFSETQRNKGNFPGRFSGRQFSNSRSEMNVSTLELGDSALYLCASSHSQGNTIYFGEGSWLTVV.

Only one count was recorded for this clone. The chain combines TRBV19 with TRBJ1-1; D might be TRBD1 (5 bases). The germline V gene has CDR1 LNHDA and CDR2 SQIVND (reference sequence). The CDR3 runs 13 residues. Trimming stripped 5 bases from V and 1 base from J, with 8 bases between. The CDR3 is CASSLRGNTEAFF. As DNA, the CDR3 is TGTGCCAGTAGTTTGAGGGGGAACACTGAAGCTTTCTTT.

This chain links TRBV5-1 with TRBJ1-2, with D possibly TRBD1 on 6 matching bases. The CDR3 has 16 residues. V was trimmed by 0 bases and J by 7 bases, leaving 19 bases between them. Germline V gives CDR1 SGHRS, CDR2 YFSETQ. CDR3 sequence reads: CASSLAGQGQAFGYTF. CDR3 DNA: TGCGCCAGCAGCTTGGCCGGGCAGGGACAAGCCTTTGGCTACACCTTC.

The chain is built from TRBV5-4 and TRBJ2-5, with 8 bases that match TRBD2. Germline CDR1 and CDR2: SGHNT and YYREEE (reference sequence). V was clipped by 1 base and J by 5 bases; unmatched bases: 10. This CDR3 is built from 16 residues. The DNA of the CDR3 is TGTGCCAGCAGCTTGCCGGGAGGGGGGCGCGGGGAGACCCAGTACTTC. Encoded protein: CASSLPGGGRGETQYF.

This chain uses TRBV19 with TRBJ1-5; tentatively, D is TRBD1 (6 bases). Germline V gene data show CDR1 as LNHDA and CDR2 as SQIVND (reference sequence). The germline V and J ends were trimmed by 4 bases and 7 bases, with 14 bases remaining between them. The CDR3 has 14 amino acids. The CDR3 loop reads CASSNQGYDQPQHF. CDR3 nucleotides: TGTGCCAGTAGTAATCAGGGGTACGACCAGCCCCAGCATTTT.

J is TRBJ2-1 and V is TRBV7-9; 11 nucleotides agree with TRBD2. The germline V gene has CDR1 SEHNR and CDR2 FQNEAQ (reference sequence). The CDR3 is 16 amino acids. J was trimmed by 5 bases and V by 5 bases; bases with no gene match: 8. CDR3 loop: CASSPPGLAANNEQFF. CDR3 nucleotide sequence: TGTGCCAGCAGCCCCCCGGGACTAGCGGCTAACAATGAGCAGTTCTTC.

The genes are TRBV10-1 and TRBJ2-4; 12 bases agree with TRBD2. Trimming at V came to 3 bases and at J to 8 bases, leaving 8 bases not matched to a gene. The CDR3 has 16 residues. The germline V gene has CDR1 WNHNN and CDR2 SYGVQD (reference sequence). For the CDR3, the DNA is TGCGCCAGCAGTGACCGGACTAGCGGGGATGAAGACATTCAGTACTTC. Translating gives CASSDRTSGDEDIQYF.

The genes are TRBV27 and TRBJ2-2; D is undetermined. The V end was cut by 5 bases, the J end by 0 bases, with 10 bases between. Germline V gives CDR1 MNHEY, CDR2 SMNVEV (reference sequence). This CDR3 has 15 residues. Here the CDR3 reads CASSLRNTNTGELFF. CDR3 in DNA: TGTGCCAGCAGTCTCCGGAATACGAACACCGGGGAGCTGTTTTTT.

Remarks on this clone: A clone one base away is much larger, so this may be a read error. CDR3 region: CVSSELGQGVSQPQHF. As DNA, the CDR3 is TGTGTCAGCAGTGAACTAGGACAGGGTGTCAGTCAGCCCCAGCATTTT. The J gene is TRBJ1-5, the V gene TRBV6-1, with 8 bases that match TRBD1. CDR1 is MNHNS, CDR2 SASEGT, per germline. The CDR3 runs to 16 residues.

This sequence joins TRBV5-6 and TRBJ2-1; no clear D gene. The CDR3 is 14 residues long. The V end lost 0 bases, the J end lost 10 bases, and 14 bases lay between the germline ends. The germline gives CDR1 SGHDT, CDR2 YYEEEE. In nucleotides, the CDR3 is TGTGCCAGCAGCTTGGCCTTGTCCTCTCACGAGCAGTTCTTC. Protein product: CASSLALSSHEQFF. The whole variable domain, remainder taken from reference TRBV5-6 and TRBJ2-1, is DAGVTQSPTHLIKTRGQQVTLRCSPKSGHDTVSWYQQALGQGPQFIFQYYEEEERQRGNFPDRFSGHQFPNYSSELNVNALLLGDSALYLCASSLALSSHEQFFGPGTRLTVL.

This clone turned up a few times. The chain carries TRBV5-6 and TRBJ1-6; D uncertain. The CDR3 spans 12 residues. Germline CDR1 and CDR2: SGHDT and YYEEEE. V was trimmed by 5 bases and J by 6 bases, leaving 6 bases between them. CDR3 in amino acids: CASSISNSPLHF. The CDR3 bases are TGTGCCAGCAGTATAAGTAATTCACCCCTCCACTTT.

The count of this clone is one. This sequence joins TRBV5-1 and TRBJ2-5, with 7 bases lining up with TRBD2. Germline CDR1 SGHRS, CDR2 YFSETQ. V dropped 5 bases and J dropped 2; count of bases not matched to a gene: 3. The CDR3 extends over 13 amino acids. CDR3 sequence: CASRGGKQETQYF. In DNA form, the CDR3 reads TGCGCCAGCAGGGGAGGGAAACAAGAGACCCAGTACTTC.

The V call is TRBV7-6, the J call TRBJ2-3; 10 bases map to TRBD2. V was clipped by 1 base and J by 5 bases; unmatched bases: 6. The CDR3 runs 16 residues. Germline CDR1 is SGHVS and CDR2 is FNYEAQ. The CDR3 nucleotides read TGTGCCAGCAGCTTAGGAGCGGGGGGGCCAGGAGATACGCAGTATTTT. This codes for CASSLGAGGPGDTQYF.

The rearrangement joins TRBV10-3 to TRBJ1-5; D is perhaps TRBD1 (5 bases). Trimming took 3 bases from V and 6 from J, leaving 12 bases between them. Per germline, CDR1 ENHRY and CDR2 SYGVKD. This CDR3 comprises 14 residues. CDR3 bases: TGTGCCATCAGTGATGAGGGGATGCGTCAGCCCCAGCATTTT. This encodes CAISDEGMRQPQHF.

This chain links TRBV2 with TRBJ2-3; D unresolved. Deletions cut 3 bases from V and 10 bases from J, with 8 bases between. CDR1 is SNHLY and CDR2 is FYNNEI in the germline V gene. The CDR3 is 11 amino acids. The CDR3 DNA reads as TGTGCCAGCAGTGACTTAGACTCGCAGTATTTT. Translation gives CASSDLDSQYF.

There are a few counts of this clone. V and J are TRBV6-1 and TRBJ2-3, with D maybe TRBD1 (6 bases). This CDR3 contains 15 residues. Trimming removed 4 bases from V and 1 base from J, with 12 bases in between. Germline-derived CDR1 and CDR2 are MNHNS and SASEGT. This CDR3 reads CASSAQGTGTDTQYF. The DNA of the CDR3 is TGTGCCAGCAGTGCACAGGGCACTGGCACAGATACGCAGTATTTT.

This chain connects TRBV11-2 to TRBJ2-1; a weak D match, TRBD2 (5 bases). CDR3 length: 14 amino acids. Trimming shortened V by 8 bases and J by 5 bases, and 16 bases separated the two germline ends. Germline V gene sequence: CDR1 SGHAT, CDR2 FQNNGV. The CDR3 is CASSPEAADNEQFF. In DNA, the CDR3 is TGTGCCAGCTCCCCCGAGGCAGCGGACAATGAGCAGTTCTTC.

The chain couples TRBV2 to TRBJ2-7; 10 nucleotides align to TRBD2. From germline, CDR1 is SNHLY and CDR2 FYNNEI. CDR3 length: 18 amino acids. Trimming cost V 6 bases and J 4 bases; bases outside gene matches: 18. Here the CDR3 DNA reads TGTGCCAGCAGCCGGGGACCGGGGGCTAGCGGGAGTGGGTACGAGCAGTACTTC. Residues: CASSRGPGASGSGYEQYF.

The rearrangement joins TRBV7-9 to TRBJ1-5, with unresolved D. The V and J ends lost 1 base and 3 bases respectively, with 10 bases between them. Per the germline V gene, CDR1 is SEHNR and CDR2 is FQNEAQ (reference sequence). The CDR3 is 15 residues long. CDR3 residues: CASSLGSLTNQPQHF. The CDR3 nucleotides are TGTGCCAGCAGCTTAGGGTCCCTGACCAATCAGCCCCAGCATTTT.

This sequence joins TRBV19 and TRBJ1-2, with D unresolved. The CDR3 runs 12 residues. The V gene's germline CDR1 is LNHDA and CDR2 SQIVND (reference sequence). V gave up 3 bases and J gave up 8 bases, with 10 bases separating them. As DNA, the CDR3 is TGTGCCAGTAGTATGCATCTTCAGGGCTACACCTTC. Its protein product is CASSMHLQGYTF.

V usage is TRBV5-4 and J usage is TRBJ1-6; possibly TRBD1 for D (6 bases). V was clipped by 4 bases and J by 1 base, with 9 bases between them. The germline V gene has CDR1 SGHNT and CDR2 YYREEE (reference sequence). The length of the CDR3 is 15 residues. This CDR3 reads CASSPTGSYNSPLHF. CDR3 in DNA: TGTGCCAGCAGCCCGACAGGTTCCTATAATTCACCCCTCCACTTT.